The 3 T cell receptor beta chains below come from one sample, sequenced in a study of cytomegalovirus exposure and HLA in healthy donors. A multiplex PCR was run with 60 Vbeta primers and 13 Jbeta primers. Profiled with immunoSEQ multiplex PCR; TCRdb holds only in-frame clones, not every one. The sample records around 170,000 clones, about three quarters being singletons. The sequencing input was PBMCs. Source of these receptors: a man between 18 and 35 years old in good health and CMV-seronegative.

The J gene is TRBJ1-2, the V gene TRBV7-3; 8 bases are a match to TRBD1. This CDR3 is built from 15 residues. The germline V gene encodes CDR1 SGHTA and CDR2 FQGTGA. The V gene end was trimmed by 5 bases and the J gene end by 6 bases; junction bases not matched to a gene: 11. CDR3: CASSTSDRVVDGYTF. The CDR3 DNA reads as TGTGCCAGCAGCACCTCGGACAGGGTAGTGGATGGCTACACCTTC.

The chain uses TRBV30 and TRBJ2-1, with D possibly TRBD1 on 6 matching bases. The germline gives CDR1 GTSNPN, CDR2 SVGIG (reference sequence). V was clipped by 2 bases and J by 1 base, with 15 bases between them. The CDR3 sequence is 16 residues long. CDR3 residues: CAWSSLKGVSYNEQFF. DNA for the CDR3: TGTGCCTGGAGTTCGCTGAAGGGGGTATCCTACAATGAGCAGTTCTTC. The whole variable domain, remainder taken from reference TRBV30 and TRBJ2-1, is SQTIHQWPATLVQPVGSPLSLECTVEGTSNPNLYWYRQAAGRGLQLLFYSVGIGQISSEVPQNLSASRPQDRQFILSSKKLLLSDSGFYLCAWSSLKGVSYNEQFFGPGTRLTVL.

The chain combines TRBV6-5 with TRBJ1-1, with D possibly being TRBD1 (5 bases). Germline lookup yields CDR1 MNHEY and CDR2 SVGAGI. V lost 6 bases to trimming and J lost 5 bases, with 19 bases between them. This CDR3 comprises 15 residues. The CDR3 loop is CASSSSFRVRTEAFF. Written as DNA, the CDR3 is TGTGCCAGCAGCAGCTCCTTCAGGGTCCGGACTGAAGCTTTCTTT.